Presented here are 29 T cell receptor beta chains from one specimen sequenced in a study of cytomegalovirus exposure and HLA in healthy donors (dated by TCRdb to about 2017). The receptor library was made with the immunoSEQ multiplex PCR assay. A mixture of 60 forward primers for TCR Vbeta segments and 13 reverse primers for TCR Jbeta segments was used in the multiplex PCR. Sourced from immuneACCESS, this table was stored by TCRdb with only in-frame sequences that have V and J called. A share of the clones is absent; for the studies checked, an unresolved V gene accounts for under half, and the remainder has no known explanation. A total of roughly 150,000 clones appear in this sample, 68% of them only once. The top ten clones comprise around 9.3% of the sample. Sequencing was carried out using PBMCs. These receptors all come from a man aged 25 to 45 in good health and CMV-seropositive.

The chain combines TRBV2 with TRBJ2-7, with 8 bases identical to TRBD2. J was trimmed by 0 bases and V by 5 bases; bases with no gene match: 6. Germline loops: CDR1 SNHLY, CDR2 FYNNEI. This CDR3 contains 15 residues. CDR3 amino acids: CASSRVSGNSYEQYF. DNA for the CDR3: TGTGCCAGCAGTAGGGTTAGCGGGAACTCCTACGAGCAGTACTTC.

The chain combines TRBV19 with TRBJ2-5; D not resolved. V gave up 0 bases and J gave up 1 base, with 12 bases separating them. In germline, CDR1 is LNHDA, CDR2 SQIVND (reference sequence). The CDR3 length is 16 residues. Here the CDR3 DNA reads TGTGCCAGTAGTATAGATGTTACCGGCGGCCAAGAGACCCAGTACTTC. The encoded protein is CASSIDVTGGQETQYF.

The sample holds one count of this clone. This rearrangement joins TRBV11-3 to TRBJ2-7, with D possibly matching TRBD2 (6 bases). CDR3 length: 16 residues. In germline, CDR1 is SGHNT, CDR2 YENEEA. Trimming removed 3 bases from V and 2 bases from J, with 17 bases in between. The CDR3 loop reads CASSFRGTGFAYEQYF. The CDR3, as DNA: TGTGCCAGCAGCTTTCGGGGGACCGGGTTCGCCTACGAGCAGTACTTC.

The chain employs TRBV18 and TRBJ2-5, with D possibly TRBD1 on 6 matching bases. The CDR3 contains 16 residues. Germline CDR1 reads KGHSH; CDR2 reads LQKENI. Trimming stripped 3 bases from V and 5 bases from J, with 19 bases between. DNA of the CDR3: TGTGCCAGCTCACCGTGGTCCATAGGGGGAAAGGAGACCCAGTACTTC. Amino acids: CASSPWSIGGKETQYF.

V gene TRBV27 combines with J gene TRBJ2-2; 7 nucleotides line up with TRBD1. Germline CDR1 reads MNHEY; CDR2 reads SMNVEV (reference sequence). The CDR3 is 16 residues long. V shed 4 bases and J 6 bases; nucleotides not matched to a gene: 11. Here the CDR3 reads CASSSGDRVWAGELFF. The DNA for the CDR3 is TGTGCCAGCAGTTCCGGAGACAGGGTTTGGGCCGGGGAGCTGTTTTTT.

Note on this clone: A junction end diverges from the germline sequence, so it may reflect a read error. The V call is TRBV19, the J call TRBJ1-1; D remains ambiguous. CDR1 is LNHDA, CDR2 SQIVND, per germline (reference sequence). The length of the CDR3 is 11 residues. CDR3 in DNA: TGTGCCAGTAGGGGCCCATCATTTGTTTACTTT. It translates to CASRGPSFVYF.

The rearrangement links TRBV13 to TRBJ2-1, with 10 bases identical to TRBD2. Germline V gene sequence: CDR1 PRHDT, CDR2 FYEKMQ (reference sequence). The CDR3 spans 17 residues. The V and J ends lost 5 bases and 4 bases, in that order; junction bases with no gene match: 11. DNA for the CDR3: TGTGCCAGCAGCCGTCGGAGGAGCGGGAGGGTATACAATGAGCAGTTCTTC. Translating it yields CASSRRRSGRVYNEQFF.

The chain employs TRBV4-2 and TRBJ2-7; D may be TRBD2 (6 bases). Germline CDR1 and CDR2: LGHNA and YNFKEQ. Trimming took 1 base from V and 0 from J, leaving 10 bases between them. The CDR3 spans 15 residues. CDR3 coding DNA: TGTGCCAGCAGCCAAGTTGGGGGGAGCTCCTACGAGCAGTACTTC. This codes for CASSQVGGSSYEQYF.

There are a few counts of this clone. The chain employs TRBV9 and TRBJ1-4, with TRBD1 matching over 10 bases. CDR3 length: 15 amino acids. CDR1 and CDR2 (germline): SGDLS, YYNGEE. The ends lost 0 bases at V and 5 bases at J; junction bases unmatched: 1. The CDR3 nucleotides read TGTGCCAGCAGCGTAGAGGGACAGGGGAATGAAAAACTGTTTTTT. Encoded protein: CASSVEGQGNEKLFF.

The rearrangement links TRBV7-3 to TRBJ2-5; possible D gene TRBD1, 6 bases. The CDR3 totals 13 residues. Germline values: CDR1 SGHTA, CDR2 FQGTGA. V lost 2 bases and J lost 7, with 11 bases in between. This CDR3 reads CASSLRQAGTQYF. The CDR3 DNA follows: TGTGCCAGCAGCTTACGACAGGCGGGGACCCAGTACTTC.

This sequence joins TRBV28 and TRBJ2-7, with 9 bases lining up with TRBD2. CDR3 length: 14 residues. Trimming took 3 bases from V and 3 from J; bases not matched to a gene: 3. CDR1 MDHEN and CDR2 SYDVKM come from the germline V gene. CDR3 sequence: CASSLTSGGYEQYF. The CDR3 region has the DNA TGTGCCAGCAGTTTGACTAGCGGAGGCTACGAGCAGTACTTC. Full variable domain (remainder filled in from reference TRBV28 and TRBJ2-7): DVKVTQSSRYLVKRTGEKVFLECVQDMDHENMFWYRQDPGLGLRLIYFSYDVKMKEKGDIPEGYSVSREKKERFSLILESASTNQTSMYLCASSLTSGGYEQYFGPGTRLTVT.

This clone was counted between two and nine times. The chain employs TRBV28 and TRBJ2-7, with 8 bases lining up with TRBD2. Germline CDR1 is MDHEN and CDR2 is SYDVKM. The CDR3 is 14 residues long. The V and J ends lost 2 bases and 4 bases, in that order; junction bases with no gene match: 4. The CDR3 protein is CASSLGTSIYEQYF. CDR3 nucleotides: TGTGCCAGCAGTTTAGGGACTAGTATTTACGAGCAGTACTTC.

The gene calls are TRBV6-4 and TRBJ1-5; no clear D. The CDR3 has 12 amino acids. Trimming pared 7 bases from V and 1 base from J, leaving 5 bases between. Germline lookup yields CDR1 MRHNA and CDR2 SNTAGT. The CDR3 DNA is TGTGCCAGCATCAGGAGCAATCAGCCCCAGCATTTT. Its translation is CASIRSNQPQHF.

V is TRBV5-5 and J is TRBJ2-5; perhaps TRBD2 as D (6 bases). The CDR3 length is 16 residues. The germline V and J ends were trimmed by 3 bases and 2 bases, with 17 bases remaining between them. Per germline, CDR1 SGHKS and CDR2 YYEKEE (reference sequence). The DNA for the CDR3 is TGTGCCAGCAGCTCGAGCGGGTCCTTGAAACAAGAGACCCAGTACTTC. This translates into CASSSSGSLKQETQYF.

The V call is TRBV7-6, the J call TRBJ1-3, with D hard to call. Trimming pared 1 base from V and 1 base from J, leaving 11 bases between. Germline V lookup: CDR1 SGHVS, CDR2 FNYEAQ. The CDR3 extends over 16 amino acids. CDR3 in amino acids: CASSLGPRVSGNTIYF. Written as DNA, the CDR3 is TGTGCCAGCAGCTTAGGCCCTCGAGTTTCTGGAAACACCATATATTTT. Full variable domain (missing parts from reference TRBV7-6 and TRBJ1-3): GAGVSQSPRYKVTKRGQDVALRCDPISGHVSLYWYRQALGQGPEFLTYFNYEAQQDKSGLPNDRFSAERPEGSISTLTIQRTEQRDSAMYRCASSLGPRVSGNTIYFGEGSWLTVV.

The chain employs TRBV7-6 and TRBJ2-1; 10 bases agree with TRBD2. This CDR3 has 15 residues. Germline-derived CDR1 and CDR2 are SGHVS and FNYEAQ. V lost 0 bases and J lost 4; bases outside the gene matches: 0. The DNA for the CDR3 is TGTGCCAGCAGCTTAGCTAGCGGGAGGTACAATGAGCAGTTCTTC. It codes for CASSLASGRYNEQFF. The full variable domain, in which reference TRBV7-6 and TRBJ2-1 provide the parts outside the CDR3, is GAGVSQSPRYKVTKRGQDVALRCDPISGHVSLYWYRQALGQGPEFLTYFNYEAQQDKSGLPNDRFSAERPEGSISTLTIQRTEQRDSAMYRCASSLASGRYNEQFFGPGTRLTVL.

This CDR3 is CASSQVVKQANTEAFF. CDR3 sequence (DNA): TGTGCCAGCAGCCAAGTAGTGAAGCAAGCGAACACTGAAGCTTTCTTT. This chain links TRBV14 with TRBJ1-1; D not certain. Per the germline V gene, CDR1 is SGHDN and CDR2 is FVKESK. Trimming shortened V by 1 base and J by 1 base, and 13 bases separated the two germline ends. The CDR3 has 16 amino acids.

This clone was seen a handful of times. CDR3 bases: TGTGCCAGCAGTTTGGATGGGGCCTTCTCCTACGAGCAGTACTTC. It codes for CASSLDGAFSYEQYF. This chain uses TRBV6-1 with TRBJ2-7, with D possibly being TRBD1 (5 bases). CDR3 length: 15 residues. V was clipped by 5 bases and J by 0 bases, with 14 bases between them. Germline CDR1 reads MNHNS; CDR2 reads SASEGT.

This clone has only a few counts. The CDR3 DNA sequence: TGCGCCAGCAGCTTACAGGGTTGGGAGACCCAGTACTTC. The encoded protein is CASSLQGWETQYF. The chain couples TRBV5-1 to TRBJ2-5, with D possibly matching TRBD1 (6 bases). Germline V gene sequence: CDR1 SGHRS, CDR2 YFSETQ. This CDR3 is built from 13 residues. Trimming left V 2 bases short and J 5 bases short, with 10 bases between. The complete variable domain, with remaining parts taken from reference TRBV5-1 and TRBJ2-5, reads KAGVTQTPRYLIKTRGQQVTLSCSPISGHRSVSWYQQTPGQGLQFLFEYFSETQRNKGNFPGRFSGRQFSNSRSEMNVSTLELGDSALYLCASSLQGWETQYFGPGTRLLVL.

This chain uses TRBV6-6 with TRBJ2-7, with 8 bases that match TRBD2. Trimming at V came to 6 bases and at J to 6 bases, leaving 10 bases not matched to a gene. CDR3 length equals 14 residues. CDR1 is MNHNY, CDR2 SVGAGI, per germline (reference sequence). The CDR3 sequence: CASRRASGRSEQYF. The CDR3, as DNA: TGTGCCAGCAGAAGGGCGAGCGGGAGAAGCGAGCAGTACTTC.

The rearrangement uses TRBV29-1 and TRBJ1-1; TRBD1 matches 8 bases. Germline V gene sequence: CDR1 SQVTM, CDR2 ANQGSEA. The CDR3 runs to 14 residues. The V and J ends lost 6 bases and 7 bases, in that order; junction bases with no gene match: 13. The CDR3 loop reads CSVGTGTGKFEAFF. The CDR3 nucleotides are TGCAGCGTCGGTACCGGGACAGGAAAATTTGAAGCTTTCTTT.

The count of this clone is one. V is TRBV7-3 and J is TRBJ2-3; TRBD2 aligns across 9 bases. The CDR3 runs to 14 residues. J gave up 5 bases and V 4 bases, and 4 bases lay outside the gene matches. The germline V gene has CDR1 SGHTA and CDR2 FQGTGA. CDR3 residues: CASSSRGRVDTQYF. CDR3 in DNA: TGTGCCAGCAGCTCTCGCGGGAGGGTAGATACGCAGTATTTT. Using reference TRBV7-3 and TRBJ2-3 for the parts outside the CDR3, the full variable domain is GAGVSQTPSNKVTEKGKYVELRCDPISGHTALYWYRQSLGQGPEFLIYFQGTGAADDSGLPNDRFFAVRPEGSVSTLKIQRTERGDSAVYLCASSSRGRVDTQYFGPGTRLTVL.

The J gene is TRBJ2-3, the V gene TRBV6-1; TRBD1 matches 10 bases. Germline V gene lookup returns CDR1 MNHNS and CDR2 SASEGT. The CDR3 covers 15 residues. V gave up 0 bases and J gave up 4 bases; unmatched junction bases: 1. This CDR3 reads CASSEAGTGADTQYF. DNA for the CDR3: TGTGCCAGCAGTGAAGCCGGGACAGGGGCAGATACGCAGTATTTT.

This clone appeared a few times. This rearrangement joins TRBV6-6 to TRBJ2-7; 8 bases map to TRBD1. The CDR3 extends over 14 amino acids. The V gene's germline CDR1 is MNHNY and CDR2 SVGAGI (reference sequence). J lost 2 bases, V lost 5 bases, and 5 bases had no gene match. CDR3 coding DNA: TGTGCCAGCAGTAGTACGGACAGGGCCTACGAGCAGTACTTC. It specifies CASSSTDRAYEQYF.

The chain couples TRBV30 to TRBJ2-6; perhaps TRBD2 as D (5 bases). The CDR3 has 17 amino acids. V lost 4 bases and J 0 bases, leaving 16 bases between the germline ends. The germline CDR1 and CDR2 sequences are GTSNPN and SVGIG (reference sequence). The CDR3 DNA sequence: TGTGCCTGGACCCGTCAGCTACTAGTCTCTGGGGCCAACGTCCTGACTTTC. Residues: CAWTRQLLVSGANVLTF.

This chain uses TRBV6-5 with TRBJ2-3; D is ambiguous. V was cut by 3 bases and J by 5 bases, with 12 bases left in between. This CDR3 spans 14 amino acids. CDR1 and CDR2 (germline): MNHEY, SVGAGI. The CDR3 here is CASSYNPRRDTQYF. The CDR3 coding sequence is TGTGCCAGCAGTTATAATCCTAGGCGAGATACGCAGTATTTT.

J is TRBJ1-1 and V is TRBV7-9; D is perhaps TRBD1 (6 bases). V shed 6 bases and J shed 1 base, with 9 bases lying between them. The CDR3 extends over 13 amino acids. The V gene's germline CDR1 is SEHNR and CDR2 FQNEAQ (reference sequence). CDR3 DNA sequence: TGTGCCAGCAGGACAGGAGAGAACACTGAAGCTTTCTTT. It translates to CASRTGENTEAFF.

The J gene is TRBJ2-3, the V gene TRBV7-2, with D possibly being TRBD2 (5 bases). Between the trimmed V and J ends, which lost 1 base and 0 bases, there was a span of 11 bases. Germline V gene data show CDR1 as SGHTA and CDR2 as FQGNSA. The CDR3 totals 16 residues. CDR3 region: CASSLVGVPSTDTQYF. The CDR3 DNA sequence: TGTGCCAGCAGCTTAGTCGGGGTGCCTAGCACAGATACGCAGTATTTT.

This chain uses TRBV29-1 with TRBJ1-4; 9 bases are shared with TRBD1. Trimming at V came to 5 bases and at J to 7 bases, leaving 8 bases not matched to a gene. The CDR3 extends over 14 amino acids. Per the germline V gene, CDR1 is SQVTM and CDR2 is ANQGSEA. CDR3 sequence reads: CSVKLGTGSEKLFF. DNA for the CDR3: TGCAGCGTTAAACTCGGGACAGGGTCTGAAAAACTGTTTTTT.